This TCR beta chain was sequenced for a study of T cell responses to AZD1222 COVID-19 vaccine. Libraries were prepared by immunoSEQ multiplex PCR; TCRdb keeps only in-frame clonotypes and omits some of them. The table has 75,000 to 95,000 clones, 85% seen once. The CDR3 has 17 residues. Per germline, CDR1 KGHDR and CDR2 SFDVKD. V lost 2 bases and J 0 bases, leaving 16 bases between the germline ends. The chain recombines TRBV24-1 with TRBJ2-7, with D perhaps TRBD1 or TRBD2 (5 bases each). The sequencing used peripheral blood, collected 28 days after the second AZD1222 dose. This clonotype was obtained from an adult who received the AZD1222 COVID-19 vaccine. The CDR3 spells CATSDSAGRGFSYEQYF. The DNA of the CDR3 is TGTGCCACCAGTGATTCTGCGGGTAGGGGATTCTCCTACGAGCAGTACTTC.